These 9 T cell receptor beta chains were all obtained from the same sample, sequenced in a study of monozygotic twins with inflammatory bowel disease. TCRdb re-called the 5' RACE reads, yielding one record per CDR3 amino acid sequence without DNA. The sample features 300,000 to 400,000 distinct CDR3 sequences, with 2% in its top ten. Sequences were obtained from blood. The receptors originated from a human donor with ulcerative colitis or Crohn's disease, or a healthy co-twin of an affected twin (not recorded which).

This sequence joins TRBV4-1 and TRBJ1-5. CDR3 size: 14 residues. Germline V gene lookup returns CDR1 MGHRA and CDR2 YSYEKL. This CDR3 is CASSQATGNQPQHF.

The chain recombines TRBV5-1 with TRBJ2-7; there is no DNA to check the TCRdb D call of TRBD1. Germline CDR1 SGHRS, CDR2 YFSETQ. The CDR3 is 14 residues long. The CDR3 reads CASRIGGQKYEQYF.

V is TRBV6-4 and J is TRBJ2-1; as DNA is missing, the TRBD1 call by TCRdb cannot be tested. CDR3 length: 14 amino acids. Germline values: CDR1 MRHNA, CDR2 SNTAGT. The CDR3 here is CASSDQGFGNEQFF.

The chain recombines TRBV5-4 with TRBJ2-3; with no DNA, the TCRdb D assignment of TRBD1 cannot be verified. Germline CDR1 SGHNT, CDR2 YYREEE (reference sequence). The CDR3 totals 15 residues. The CDR3: CASSRGDRLTDTQYF.

J is TRBJ1-5 and V is TRBV7-9. This CDR3 comprises 12 residues. CDR1 is SEHNR, CDR2 FQNEAQ, per germline (reference sequence). CDR3 loop: CASSLGYQPQHF.

The chain has TRBV7-9 and TRBJ2-2; lacking DNA, the TRBD1 call made by TCRdb goes unchecked. Germline V lookup: CDR1 SEHNR, CDR2 FQNEAQ (reference sequence). This CDR3 comprises 14 residues. CDR3 amino acids: CARETGANTGELFF.

The J gene is TRBJ1-5, the V gene TRBV7-8; TCRdb's D call, TRBD1, is unchecked because there is no DNA. This CDR3 is built from 19 residues. The V gene's germline CDR1 is SGHVS and CDR2 FQNEAQ. The CDR3 sequence is CASSLGQGRTGGLRQPQHF.

This chain uses TRBV20-1 with TRBJ2-3; with no DNA, the TCRdb D assignment of TRBD1 cannot be verified. CDR3 length equals 16 residues. Germline V gene sequence: CDR1 DFQATT, CDR2 SNEGSKA (reference sequence). The CDR3 loop is CSARDLSTGNTDTQYF.

The CDR3 sequence: CASSFTGTRNEQFF. This rearrangement joins TRBV7-2 to TRBJ2-1; TCRdb indicates TRBD1, and absent DNA this call remains unverified. From germline, CDR1 is SGHTA and CDR2 FQGNSA. The CDR3 is made up of 14 amino acids.